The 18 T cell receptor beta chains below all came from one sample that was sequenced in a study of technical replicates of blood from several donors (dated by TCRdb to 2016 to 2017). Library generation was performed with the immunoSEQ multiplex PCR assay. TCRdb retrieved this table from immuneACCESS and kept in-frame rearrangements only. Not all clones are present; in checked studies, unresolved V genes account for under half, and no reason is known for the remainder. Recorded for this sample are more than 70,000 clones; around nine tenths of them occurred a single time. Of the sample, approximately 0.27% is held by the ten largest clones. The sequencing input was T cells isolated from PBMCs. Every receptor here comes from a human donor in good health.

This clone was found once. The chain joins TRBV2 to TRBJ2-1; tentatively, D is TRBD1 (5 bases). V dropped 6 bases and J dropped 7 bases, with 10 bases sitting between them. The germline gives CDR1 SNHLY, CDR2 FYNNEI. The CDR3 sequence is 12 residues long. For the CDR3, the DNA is TGTGCCAGCAGCCAGACAGATAATGAGCAGTTCTTC. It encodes CASSQTDNEQFF.

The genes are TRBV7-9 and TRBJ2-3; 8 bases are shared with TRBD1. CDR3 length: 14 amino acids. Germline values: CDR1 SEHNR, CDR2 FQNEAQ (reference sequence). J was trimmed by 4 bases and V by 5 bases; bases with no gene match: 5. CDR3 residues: CASSRGQAADTQYF. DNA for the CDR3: TGTGCCAGCAGCCGGGGACAGGCAGCAGATACGCAGTATTTT.

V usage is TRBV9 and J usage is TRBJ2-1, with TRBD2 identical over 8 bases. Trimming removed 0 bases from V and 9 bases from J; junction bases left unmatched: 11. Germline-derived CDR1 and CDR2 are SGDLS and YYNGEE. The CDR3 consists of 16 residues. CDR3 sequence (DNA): TGTGCCAGCAGCGTAGCTGTCGGGGGGGCCGTGATTGAGCAGTTCTTC. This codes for CASSVAVGGAVIEQFF.

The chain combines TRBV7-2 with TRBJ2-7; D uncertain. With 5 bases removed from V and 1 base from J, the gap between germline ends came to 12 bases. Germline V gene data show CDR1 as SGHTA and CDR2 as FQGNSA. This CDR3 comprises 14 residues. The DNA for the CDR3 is TGTGCCAGCAGCCAGTACGAATTTTCCTACGAGCAGTACTTC. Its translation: CASSQYEFSYEQYF.

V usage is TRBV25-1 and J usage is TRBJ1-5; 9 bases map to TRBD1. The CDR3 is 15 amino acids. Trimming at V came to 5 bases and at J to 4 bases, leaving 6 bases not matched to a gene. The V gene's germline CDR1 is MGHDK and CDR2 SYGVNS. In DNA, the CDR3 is TGTGCCAGCAGTCCGGGACAGGGAGTTAATCAGCCCCAGCATTTT. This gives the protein CASSPGQGVNQPQHF.

The CDR3, as DNA: TGTGCCAGCTCACTTTTCGAGGGGGCGTCCTACAATGAGCAGTTCTTC. Encoded protein: CASSLFEGASYNEQFF. The V and J genes are TRBV18 and TRBJ2-1, with 7 bases identical to TRBD1. The CDR3 is made up of 16 amino acids. With V trimmed by 4 bases and J by 1 base, 7 bases remained unmatched. CDR1 and CDR2 (germline): KGHSH, LQKENI.

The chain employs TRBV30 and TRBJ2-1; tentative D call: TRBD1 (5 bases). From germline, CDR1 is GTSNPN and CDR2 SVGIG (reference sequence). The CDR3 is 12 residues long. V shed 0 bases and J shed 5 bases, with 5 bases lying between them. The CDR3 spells CAWSVRDNEQFF. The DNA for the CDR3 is TGTGCCTGGAGTGTCAGGGACAATGAGCAGTTCTTC.

The CDR3 DNA reads TGTGCCGTTAAGCGGGGAATTTTCACAGATACGCAGTATTTT. It codes for CAVKRGIFTDTQYF. The rearrangement links TRBV27 to TRBJ2-3, with 7 bases lining up with TRBD2. Germline V gene sequence: CDR1 MNHEY, CDR2 SMNVEV (reference sequence). CDR3 length: 14 amino acids. Trimming removed 11 bases from V and 2 bases from J; junction bases left unmatched: 10.

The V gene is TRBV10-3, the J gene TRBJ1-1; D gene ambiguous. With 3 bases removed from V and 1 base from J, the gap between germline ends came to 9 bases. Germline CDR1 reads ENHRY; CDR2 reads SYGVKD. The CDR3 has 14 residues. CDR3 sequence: CAISDTDWNTEAFF. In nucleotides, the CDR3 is TGTGCCATCAGTGACACGGACTGGAACACTGAAGCTTTCTTT.

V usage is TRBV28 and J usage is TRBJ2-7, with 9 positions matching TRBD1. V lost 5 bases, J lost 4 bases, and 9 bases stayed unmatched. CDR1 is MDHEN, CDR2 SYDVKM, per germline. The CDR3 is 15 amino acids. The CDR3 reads CASSIRTGANYEQYF. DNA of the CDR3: TGTGCCAGCAGTATCCGGACAGGGGCAAATTACGAGCAGTACTTC.

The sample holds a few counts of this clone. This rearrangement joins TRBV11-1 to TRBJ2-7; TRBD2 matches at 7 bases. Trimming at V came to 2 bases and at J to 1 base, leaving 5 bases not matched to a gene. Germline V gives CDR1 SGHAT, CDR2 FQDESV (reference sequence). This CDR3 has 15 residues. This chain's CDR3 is CASSLRRRGSYEQYF. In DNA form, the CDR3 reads TGTGCCAGCAGCTTACGGAGGCGGGGGTCCTACGAGCAGTACTTC. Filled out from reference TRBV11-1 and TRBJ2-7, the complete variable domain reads EAEVAQSPRYKITEKSQAVAFWCDPISGHATLYWYRQILGQGPELLVQFQDESVVDDSQLPKDRFSAERLKGVDSTLKIQPAELGDSAMYLCASSLRRRGSYEQYFGPGTRLTVT.

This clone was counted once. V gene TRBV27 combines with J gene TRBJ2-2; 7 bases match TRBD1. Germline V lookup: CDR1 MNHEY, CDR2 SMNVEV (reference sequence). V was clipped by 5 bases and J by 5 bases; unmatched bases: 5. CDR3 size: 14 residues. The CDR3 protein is CASSMTGRTGELFF. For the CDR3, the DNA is TGTGCCAGCAGTATGACAGGGCGGACCGGGGAGCTGTTTTTT.

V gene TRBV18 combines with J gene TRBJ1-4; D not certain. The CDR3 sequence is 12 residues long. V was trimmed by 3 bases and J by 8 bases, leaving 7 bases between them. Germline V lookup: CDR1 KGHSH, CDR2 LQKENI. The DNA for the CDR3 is TGTGCCAGCTCACCCCAGCGGGAAAAACTGTTTTTT. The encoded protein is CASSPQREKLFF.

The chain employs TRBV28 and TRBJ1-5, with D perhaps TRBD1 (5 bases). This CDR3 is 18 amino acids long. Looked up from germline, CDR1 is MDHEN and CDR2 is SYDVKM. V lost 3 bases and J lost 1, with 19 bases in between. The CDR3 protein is CASSFHRQRSESNQPQHF. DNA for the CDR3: TGTGCCAGCAGTTTCCACAGGCAGAGGTCTGAAAGCAATCAGCCCCAGCATTTT.

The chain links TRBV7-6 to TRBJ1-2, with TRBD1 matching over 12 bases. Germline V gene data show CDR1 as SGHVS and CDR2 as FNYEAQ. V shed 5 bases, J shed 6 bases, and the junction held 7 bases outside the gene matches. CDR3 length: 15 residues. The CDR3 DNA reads TGTGCCAGCAGCCAGGGGACAGGGGGCGGGCATGGCTACACCTTC. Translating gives CASSQGTGGGHGYTF.

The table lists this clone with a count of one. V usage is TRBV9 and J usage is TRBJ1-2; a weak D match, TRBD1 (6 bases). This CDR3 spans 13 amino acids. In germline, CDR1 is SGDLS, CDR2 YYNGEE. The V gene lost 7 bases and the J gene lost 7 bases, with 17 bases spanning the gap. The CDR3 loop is CASARTEISGYTF. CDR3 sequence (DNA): TGTGCCAGCGCCCGGACAGAGATTAGTGGCTACACCTTC. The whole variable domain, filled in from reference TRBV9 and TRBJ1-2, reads DSGVTQTPKHLITATGQRVTLRCSPRSGDLSVYWYQQSLDQGLQFLIQYYNGEERAKGNILERFSAQQFPDLHSELNLSSLELGDSALYFCASARTEISGYTFGSGTRLTVV.

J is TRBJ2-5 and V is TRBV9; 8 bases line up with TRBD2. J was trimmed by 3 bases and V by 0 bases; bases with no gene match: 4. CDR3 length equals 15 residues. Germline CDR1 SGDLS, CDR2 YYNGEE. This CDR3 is CASSVEGLGKETQYF. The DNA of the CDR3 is TGTGCCAGCAGCGTAGAGGGACTAGGGAAAGAGACCCAGTACTTC.

The CDR3 here is CASSLVQDRGGLFF. The CDR3, as DNA: TGTGCCAGCAGCTTAGTACAGGACAGGGGAGGACTGTTTTTT. V is TRBV7-9 and J is TRBJ1-4, with TRBD1 matching over 9 bases. Germline trimming cut 1 base from V and 13 bases from J; bases unmatched to any gene: 7. This CDR3 contains 14 residues. Germline CDR1 reads SEHNR; CDR2 reads FQNEAQ (reference sequence).